What follows are 28 T cell receptor beta chains derived from one specimen sequenced in a study of cytomegalovirus exposure and HLA in healthy donors (TCRdb year 2017). Library preparation employed the immunoSEQ multiplex PCR assay. A mixture of 60 forward primers for TCR Vbeta segments and 13 reverse primers for TCR Jbeta segments was used in the multiplex PCR. Imported from immuneACCESS, the table was reduced by TCRdb to in-frame sequences with V and J called. These copies leave out some clones; in studies compared against another copy, an unresolved V gene accounts for under half, and the cause of the remainder is not known. This sample gives 150,000 to 200,000 clones in total; 84% of them show up just once. The ten most abundant clones make up 5% to 7% of the sample. Sequenced sample: PBMCs. The receptors here all came from a man in his forties or fifties in good health and CMV-seropositive.

The table lists this clone with a count of one. The chain has TRBV7-8 and TRBJ1-2, with 8 bases lining up with TRBD1. Per germline, CDR1 SGHVS and CDR2 FQNEAQ. Trimming removed 5 bases from V and 2 bases from J; junction bases left unmatched: 4. The CDR3 is 14 residues long. CDR3 in DNA: TGTGCCAGCAGCAACACAGGGGGAAACTATGGCTACACCTTC. The encoded protein is CASSNTGGNYGYTF.

The V call is TRBV7-2, the J call TRBJ2-1, with 8 bases that match TRBD1. This CDR3 is built from 15 residues. CDR1 is SGHTA and CDR2 is FQGNSA in the germline V gene. Trimming took 4 bases from V and 6 from J; bases not matched to a gene: 8. The CDR3 DNA is TGTGCCAGCAGCTACAGGGGGATGAACGGCAATGAGCAGTTCTTC. Its protein product is CASSYRGMNGNEQFF.

This chain links TRBV9 with TRBJ2-2, with 7 bases matching TRBD1. From germline, CDR1 is SGDLS and CDR2 YYNGEE. CDR3 size: 13 residues. Germline trimming cut 4 bases from V and 6 bases from J; bases unmatched to any gene: 3. CDR3 in amino acids: CASSLTGAGELFF. The CDR3 nucleotides are TGTGCCAGCAGCTTAACAGGGGCCGGGGAGCTGTTTTTT.

This rearrangement joins TRBV5-1 to TRBJ2-3, with 10 bases matching TRBD2. The CDR3 consists of 16 residues. Germline V gene data show CDR1 as SGHRS and CDR2 as YFSETQ. The trim removed 4 bases at V and 2 bases at J, leaving 7 bases unmatched. Written as DNA, the CDR3 is TGCGCCAGCAGCCGCCTCGGGACTAGCGACACAGATACGCAGTATTTT. Protein product: CASSRLGTSDTDTQYF.

This clone has a count of ten or more. This chain links TRBV2 with TRBJ1-2, with 7 bases identical to TRBD1. V lost 6 bases to trimming and J lost 0 bases; unmatched junction nucleotides: 7. The CDR3 extends over 15 amino acids. Per germline, CDR1 SNHLY and CDR2 FYNNEI. The DNA for the CDR3 is TGTGCCAGCAGGGGGACAGCCCAGACTAACTATGGCTACACCTTC. This sequence encodes CASRGTAQTNYGYTF.

Here the CDR3 reads CATSGSRGGASPLHF. The CDR3 bases are TGTGCCACCAGCGGAAGTCGCGGAGGTGCTTCACCCCTCCACTTT. The chain recombines TRBV15 with TRBJ1-6; no definite D call. This CDR3 comprises 15 residues. CDR1 is LNHNV and CDR2 is YYDKDF in the germline V gene (reference sequence). Trimming stripped 5 bases from V and 9 bases from J, with 17 bases between. Drawing the rest from reference TRBV15 and TRBJ1-6, the complete variable domain is DAMVIQNPRYQVTQFGKPVTLSCSQTLNHNVMYWYQQKSSQAPKLLFHYYDKDFNNEADTPDNFQSRRPNTSFCFLDIRSPGLGDTAMYLCATSGSRGGASPLHFGNGTRLTVT.

This chain connects TRBV28 to TRBJ1-5; TRBD1 matches 8 bases. Trimming took 8 bases from V and 6 from J; bases not matched to a gene: 15. The germline gives CDR1 MDHEN, CDR2 SYDVKM. There are 16 residues in the CDR3. This chain's CDR3 is CASRPRQGAGSQPQHF. Here the CDR3 DNA reads TGTGCCAGCCGCCCCCGTCAGGGGGCGGGTAGTCAGCCCCAGCATTTT. Based on the CDR3 plus reference TRBV28 and TRBJ1-5, the full variable domain is DVKVTQSSRYLVKRTGEKVFLECVQDMDHENMFWYRQDPGLGLRLIYFSYDVKMKEKGDIPEGYSVSREKKERFSLILESASTNQTSMYLCASRPRQGAGSQPQHFGDGTRLSIL.

The J gene is TRBJ1-1, the V gene TRBV30; no clear D gene. The V gene lost 0 bases and the J gene lost 6 bases, with 5 bases spanning the gap. CDR1 is GTSNPN and CDR2 is SVGIG in the germline V gene (reference sequence). There are 11 residues in the CDR3. For the CDR3, the DNA is TGTGCCTGGAGTGTTATCTCTGAAGCTTTCTTT. It is translated as CAWSVISEAFF.

The rearrangement uses TRBV19 and TRBJ1-5; TRBD1 matches at 7 bases. This CDR3 has 14 amino acids. Per germline, CDR1 LNHDA and CDR2 SQIVND (reference sequence). V was pared by 9 bases and J by 7 bases, with 12 bases of the junction left unmatched. The chain's CDR3 is CASRPTGISQPQHF. In nucleotides, the CDR3 is TGTGCCAGCCGACCGACAGGGATCAGCCAGCCCCAGCATTTT.

The chain couples TRBV5-1 to TRBJ2-1, with 10 bases identical to TRBD2. The CDR3 length is 16 residues. Germline CDR1 is SGHRS and CDR2 is YFSETQ. Losses at the gene ends were 7 bases for V and 4 bases for J; bases not matched to a gene: 11. CDR3 region: CASRPDIAGGYNEQFF. The CDR3 DNA reads as TGCGCCAGCCGTCCCGATATAGCGGGAGGATACAATGAGCAGTTCTTC.

This chain connects TRBV7-6 to TRBJ2-3, with 9 bases matching TRBD2. Unmatched junction bases numbered 14, after V lost 5 bases and J lost 8 bases. CDR3 length: 16 residues. CDR1 and CDR2 from the germline V gene are SGHVS and FNYEAQ. The CDR3 DNA sequence: TGTGCCAGCAGCCCGGAGGCTAGCGGGGTGCGGGGTACGCAGTATTTT. Residues: CASSPEASGVRGTQYF.

The rearrangement links TRBV7-8 to TRBJ1-1, with 8 bases fitting TRBD1. Trimming cost V 3 bases and J 6 bases; bases outside gene matches: 9. The CDR3 runs 15 residues. CDR1 is SGHVS, CDR2 FQNEAQ, per germline. CDR3 sequence: CASSFKGQETSEAFF. The CDR3 DNA is TGTGCCAGCAGCTTTAAGGGACAGGAGACTTCTGAAGCTTTCTTT.

The count of this clone is one. This sequence joins TRBV4-1 and TRBJ2-1; unclear D gene. The CDR3 has 13 amino acids. V was trimmed by 1 base and J by 9 bases, leaving 10 bases between them. Germline V lookup: CDR1 MGHRA, CDR2 YSYEKL. CDR3 nucleotide sequence: TGCGCCAGCAGCCAAGGTTTAGCCGTTGAGCAGTTCTTC. This gives the protein CASSQGLAVEQFF.

The chain is built from TRBV4-1 and TRBJ2-3; 7 bases are shared with TRBD2. The junction had 5 bases not matched to a gene; V was cut back by 1 base and J by 4 bases. The CDR3 totals 15 residues. The germline V gene encodes CDR1 MGHRA and CDR2 YSYEKL. The CDR3, as DNA: TGCGCCAGCAGCCAAGGAGCGGGAATCGCAGATACGCAGTATTTT. Protein sequence: CASSQGAGIADTQYF.

This chain joins TRBV7-8 and TRBJ2-5, with D uncertain. There are 14 residues in the CDR3. Germline-derived CDR1 and CDR2 are SGHVS and FQNEAQ. Trimming shortened V by 2 bases and J by 1 base, and 8 bases separated the two germline ends. The CDR3 DNA reads as TGTGCCAGCAGCTTACGACACGCCCAAGAGACCCAGTACTTC. Translating gives CASSLRHAQETQYF.

This rearrangement joins TRBV6-5 to TRBJ1-5; D unclear. The CDR3 extends over 14 amino acids. V lost 3 bases, J lost 5 bases, and 11 bases lay in between. Germline-derived CDR1 and CDR2 are MNHEY and SVGAGI. The CDR3 spells CASSYRQTYQPQHF. The DNA for the CDR3 is TGTGCCAGCAGTTATCGTCAAACTTATCAGCCCCAGCATTTT.

V usage is TRBV4-2 and J usage is TRBJ1-1; no definite D call. Germline V gene sequence: CDR1 LGHNA, CDR2 YNFKEQ. Trimming pared 6 bases from V and 5 bases from J, leaving 13 bases between. The CDR3 consists of 13 residues. The CDR3 DNA is TGTGCCAGCAGTCTTTTCCGGGGTACTGAAGCTTTCTTT. As protein: CASSLFRGTEAFF.

The gene calls are TRBV4-1 and TRBJ1-1; no firm D call. CDR3 size: 15 residues. CDR1 is MGHRA and CDR2 is YSYEKL in the germline V gene. The germline V and J ends were trimmed by 0 bases and 1 base, with 9 bases remaining between them. The CDR3 loop reads CASSQDRGGNTEAFF. DNA of the CDR3: TGCGCCAGCAGCCAAGATCGCGGCGGGAACACTGAAGCTTTCTTT.

This chain links TRBV29-1 with TRBJ2-2, with TRBD2 as a possible D gene (5 bases). V was trimmed by 6 bases and J by 2 bases, leaving 22 bases between them. CDR3 length equals 17 residues. Looked up from germline, CDR1 is SQVTM and CDR2 is ANQGSEA. The CDR3 DNA follows: TGCAGCGTCGGTCGGGTGGGAGTGGCGCTCAACACCGGGGAGCTGTTTTTT. As protein: CSVGRVGVALNTGELFF.

V and J are TRBV29-1 and TRBJ1-2; TRBD1 matches 9 bases. Trimming removed 5 bases from V and 5 bases from J; junction bases left unmatched: 15. Germline lookup yields CDR1 SQVTM and CDR2 ANQGSEA. The CDR3 length is 16 residues. DNA for the CDR3: TGCAGCGTTCAATACAGGGGGCGCTCCGGTAGTTATGGCTACACCTTC. It is translated as CSVQYRGRSGSYGYTF.

The chain couples TRBV7-8 to TRBJ1-3, with D uncertain. This CDR3 is built from 15 residues. Germline V CDR1 and CDR2: SGHVS, FQNEAQ. V dropped 2 bases and J dropped 0 bases, with 8 bases sitting between them. The CDR3: CASSLNPSSGNTIYF. CDR3 DNA: TGTGCCAGCAGCTTAAATCCGAGCTCTGGAAACACCATATATTTT.

The chain has TRBV7-9 and TRBJ1-3; no reliable D call. Deletions cut 5 bases from V and 7 bases from J, with 15 bases between. Germline CDR1 reads SEHNR; CDR2 reads FQNEAQ (reference sequence). CDR3 length: 14 amino acids. The CDR3, as DNA: TGTGCCAGCAGCGCGGGAGGGAACGATAACACCATATATTTT. It is translated as CASSAGGNDNTIYF.

This clone was detected a few times. CDR3 nucleotides: TGCAGCGCGGTAGCGGGAGGGGCAGATACGCAGTATTTT. Its protein is CSAVAGGADTQYF. This sequence joins TRBV29-1 and TRBJ2-3; TRBD2 matches 11 bases. V shed 7 bases, J shed 4 bases, and the junction held 4 bases outside the gene matches. CDR1 SQVTM and CDR2 ANQGSEA come from the germline V gene. There are 13 residues in the CDR3.

This clone has only a few counts. The chain has TRBV6-1 and TRBJ2-7; D is possibly TRBD1 (6 bases). The CDR3 has 15 amino acids. V lost 2 bases and J 0 bases, leaving 11 bases between the germline ends. Germline V CDR1 and CDR2: MNHNS, SASEGT. CDR3 nucleotides: TGTGCCAGCAGTGAATGGGACATCTTCTCCTACGAGCAGTACTTC. It is translated as CASSEWDIFSYEQYF.

The chain employs TRBV11-3 and TRBJ2-1, with TRBD2 matching over 13 bases. Germline V gene lookup returns CDR1 SGHNT and CDR2 YENEEA. The ends lost 5 bases at V and 10 bases at J; junction bases unmatched: 8. The CDR3 has 15 amino acids. As DNA, the CDR3 is TGTGCCAGCAGCCCGGGACTAGCGGGGATTATAGAGCAGTTCTTC. Translating it yields CASSPGLAGIIEQFF.

The chain couples TRBV5-4 to TRBJ2-2; TRBD2 matches at 9 bases. Germline V gives CDR1 SGHNT, CDR2 YYREEE (reference sequence). Trimming at V came to 4 bases and at J to 7 bases, leaving 8 bases not matched to a gene. This CDR3 contains 15 residues. The CDR3 spells CASSPAGGRGGELFF. In nucleotides, the CDR3 is TGTGCCAGCAGCCCCGCGGGGGGGCGGGGCGGGGAGCTGTTTTTT.

CDR3 coding DNA: TGTGCCAGCTTAGGAGTGGGCGGGTTGGGTCGTACAGATACGCAGTATTTT. Protein product: CASLGVGGLGRTDTQYF. This chain joins TRBV2 and TRBJ2-3; D perhaps matches TRBD2 (5 bases). The CDR3 contains 17 residues. The germline gives CDR1 SNHLY, CDR2 FYNNEI. The germline V and J ends were trimmed by 8 bases and 3 bases, with 24 bases remaining between them. Complete variable domain (other parts from reference TRBV2 and TRBJ2-3): EPEVTQTPSHQVTQMGQEVILRCVPISNHLYFYWYRQILGQKVEFLVSFYNNEISEKSEIFDDQFSVERPDGSNFTLKIRSTKLEDSAMYFCASLGVGGLGRTDTQYFGPGTRLTVL.

The J gene is TRBJ1-5, the V gene TRBV28; D perhaps matches TRBD1 (6 bases). V was trimmed by 5 bases and J by 3 bases, leaving 14 bases between them. CDR3 length equals 15 residues. Germline V gene lookup returns CDR1 MDHEN and CDR2 SYDVKM. CDR3 loop: CASSPQGTANQPQHF. The CDR3 region has the DNA TGTGCCAGCAGTCCGCAGGGGACCGCCAATCAGCCCCAGCATTTT.